This is a list of T cell receptor beta chains from one sample in a study of shared clonotypes between healthy human individuals. Produced via immunoSEQ multiplex PCR; TCRdb's table is partial and in-frame only. The sample gives approximately 320,000 clones, about nine tenths of which show up once; 15% to 20% is in the top ten. The sequenced sample consisted of memory CD8+ T cells sorted from blood. These receptors were collected from a man between 18 and 35 years old in good health. The CDR3 runs from the conserved cysteine through the conserved F or W. Fields, in order: CDR3 protein, CDR3 DNA, D gene, V gene, J gene, clone size. D genes are given only for firm matches. Part of the rows lack a size; the others show once, few, many or a class for expanded clones.

CDR3: CASSFGQGVSCGYTF; DNA: TGTGCCAGCAGCTTTGGACAGGGGGTATCGTGTGGCTACACCTTC; D: TRBD1; V: TRBV7-9; J: TRBJ1-2; size: -
CDR3: CASSQRETQYF; DNA: TGCGCCAGCAGCCAAAGGGAGACCCAGTACTTC; D: -; V: TRBV4-1; J: TRBJ2-5; size: -
CDR3: CASSELQDYEQYF; DNA: TGTGCCAGCAGTGAACTACAGGACTACGAGCAGTACTTC; D: -; V: TRBV6-1; J: TRBJ2-7; size: once
CDR3: CASLRGLFEAFF; DNA: TGTGCCAGCCTGAGGGGGTTGTTTGAAGCTTTCTTT; D: -; V: TRBV6-1; J: TRBJ1-1; size: -
CDR3: CASSPLETQYF; DNA: TGTGCCAGCAGCCCCCTGGAGACCCAGTACTTC; D: -; V: TRBV7-8; J: TRBJ2-5; size: -
CDR3: CAVEVAGATGELFF; DNA: TGTGCCGTCGAGGTAGCGGGGGCCACCGGGGAGCTGTTTTTT; D: TRBD2; V: TRBV6-6; J: TRBJ2-2; size: -
CDR3: CASSLLRVAEKLFF; DNA: TGTGCCAGCAGTTTACTCAGGGTTGCTGAAAAACTGTTTTTT; D: -; V: TRBV28; J: TRBJ1-4; size: -
CDR3: CALGGLTDTQYF; DNA: TGTGCCCTGGGGGGACTCACAGATACGCAGTATTTT; D: -; V: TRBV30; J: TRBJ2-3; size: -
CDR3: CASSYSRQGVGETQYF; DNA: TGTGCCAGCAGTTACTCCCGACAGGGGGTGGGGGAGACCCAGTACTTC; D: TRBD1; V: TRBV6-5; J: TRBJ2-5; size: -
CDR3: CASSLWASGGGPETQYF; DNA: TGTGCCAGCAGTTTATGGGCTAGCGGGGGGGGCCCAGAGACCCAGTACTTC; D: TRBD2; V: TRBV28; J: TRBJ2-5; size: -
CDR3: CASSGSEDGRPYEQYF; DNA: TGTGCCAGCAGCGGGTCAGAGGACGGTAGACCCTACGAGCAGTACTTC; D: -; V: TRBV7-3; J: TRBJ2-7; size: -
CDR3: CASSIDHQYNEQFF; DNA: TGTGCCAGTAGTATAGATCATCAGTACAATGAGCAGTTCTTC; D: -; V: TRBV19; J: TRBJ2-1; size: -
CDR3: CASSLEGLEQFF; DNA: TGTGCCAGCAGCTTAGAAGGTTTAGAGCAGTTCTTC; D: -; V: TRBV11-2; J: TRBJ2-1; size: -
CDR3: CASSLGQGAVFYNEQFF; DNA: TGTGCCAGCAGCTTAGGGCAGGGGGCCGTATTCTACAATGAGCAGTTCTTC; D: TRBD1; V: TRBV7-8; J: TRBJ2-1; size: -
CDR3: CAGGGLAGNEQFF; DNA: TGTGCCGGGGGGGGACTAGCGGGCAATGAGCAGTTCTTC; D: TRBD2; V: TRBV11-2; J: TRBJ2-1; size: -
CDR3: CASSLNAGNTEAFF; DNA: TGTGCCAGCAGCCTTAACGCAGGAAACACTGAAGCTTTCTTT; D: -; V: TRBV11-2; J: TRBJ1-1; size: -
CDR3: CASSQIGTENNSPLHF; DNA: TGTGCCAGTAGCCAAATTGGGACAGAGAATAATTCACCCCTCCACTTT; D: TRBD1; V: TRBV19; J: TRBJ1-6; size: few
CDR3: CSVADANTGELFF; DNA: TGCAGCGTTGCTGACGCGAACACCGGGGAGCTGTTTTTT; D: -; V: TRBV29-1; J: TRBJ2-2; size: few
CDR3: CAWSGGAKNIQYF; DNA: TGTGCCTGGAGTGGGGGAGCCAAAAACATTCAGTACTTC; D: -; V: TRBV30; J: TRBJ2-4; size: -
CDR3: CASSLSLEGVNEQFF; DNA: TGTGCCAGCAGTTTATCCCTCGAGGGAGTCAATGAGCAGTTCTTC; D: -; V: TRBV27; J: TRBJ2-1; size: -
CDR3: CASSPKRIYGYTF; DNA: TGCGCCAGCAGCCCTAAGCGGATTTATGGCTACACCTTC; D: -; V: TRBV5-1; J: TRBJ1-2; size: -
CDR3: CASSPVGFGTDTQYF; DNA: TGTGCCAGCTCACCGGTCGGATTCGGCACAGATACGCAGTATTTT; D: -; V: TRBV18; J: TRBJ2-3; size: -
CDR3: CASSSVMLAGEETQYF; DNA: TGTGCCAGCAGCTCTGTTATGCTAGCAGGCGAAGAGACCCAGTACTTC; D: -; V: TRBV5-6; J: TRBJ2-5; size: -
CDR3: CASSLRTGGRTGELFF; DNA: TGTGCCAGCAGTTTAAGGACAGGGGGAAGGACCGGGGAGCTGTTTTTT; D: TRBD1; V: TRBV27; J: TRBJ2-2; size: -
CDR3: CASCPTLPGLNQPQHF; DNA: TGTGCCAGCTGCCCGACCTTACCGGGACTCAATCAGCCCCAGCATTTT; D: -; V: TRBV27; J: TRBJ1-5; size: -
CDR3: CASSPHPGDSLPYEQYF; DNA: TGTGCCAGCAGCCCCCATCCAGGGGACAGCCTCCCCTACGAGCAGTACTTC; D: TRBD1; V: TRBV7-9; J: TRBJ2-7; size: -
CDR3: CASSSGPVNTEAFF; DNA: TGCGCCAGCTCGTCCGGGCCGGTGAACACTGAAGCTTTCTTT; D: -; V: TRBV5-1; J: TRBJ1-1; size: -
CDR3: CASSYDLLGEGGGGYTF; DNA: TGTGCCAGCAGCTACGATCTACTAGGTGAAGGGGGTGGCGGCTACACCTTC; D: -; V: TRBV7-2; J: TRBJ1-2; size: -
CDR3: CASGDGPYEQYF; DNA: TGTGCCAGCGGGGACGGACCCTACGAGCAGTACTTC; D: -; V: TRBV11-3; J: TRBJ2-7; size: -
CDR3: CASSPGRSGANVLTF; DNA: TGTGCCAGCAGTCCAGGGCGCTCTGGGGCCAACGTCCTGACTTTC; D: -; V: TRBV6-1; J: TRBJ2-6; size: -
CDR3: CASSLTGVAGYTF; DNA: TGCGCCAGCAGCCTCACAGGGGTGGCTGGCTACACCTTC; D: TRBD1; V: TRBV4-3; J: TRBJ1-2; size: many
CDR3: CASSQTPSAGGDTQYF; DNA: TGCGCCAGCAGCCAAACGCCCTCGGCGGGAGGGGATACGCAGTATTTT; D: TRBD2; V: TRBV4-3; J: TRBJ2-3; size: -
CDR3: CASSVGRGAVYEQYF; DNA: TGCGCCAGCAGCGTTGGACGCGGGGCTGTGTACGAGCAGTACTTC; D: -; V: TRBV5-1; J: TRBJ2-7; size: many
CDR3: CASSPEVAGTYEQYF; DNA: TGCGCCAGCAGCCCGGAGGTAGCGGGAACCTACGAGCAGTACTTC; D: TRBD2; V: TRBV5-1; J: TRBJ2-7; size: -
CDR3: CASPPNDPMFQETQYF; DNA: TGCGCCAGCCCTCCTAACGATCCCATGTTCCAAGAGACCCAGTACTTC; D: -; V: TRBV5-1; J: TRBJ2-5; size: -
CDR3: CASSTNRLLSSGDPFEQYF; DNA: TGTGCCAGCAGTACCAACAGGTTACTGTCTAGCGGGGATCCTTTTGAGCAGTATTTT; D: TRBD2; V: TRBV28; J: TRBJ2-3; size: -
CDR3: CASSPTVQETQYF; DNA: TGTGCCAGCAGCCCGACAGTTCAAGAGACCCAGTACTTC; D: -; V: TRBV7-9; J: TRBJ2-5; size: -